The present T cell receptor beta chain was sequenced within a study of CD8 T cells in ankylosing spondylitis. The study's findings and limits: Earlier work had already found some motif variants in reactive arthritis synovial fluid and blood. In peripheral blood, disease-linked CD8+ clones occurred at relatively low frequencies. Made up of eight highly homologous variants, a TCR beta motif appeared characteristic of ankylosing spondylitis blood. Matched synovial fluid from ankylosing spondylitis patients was reported to be enriched for disease-linked clones.

Remarks on this clonotype: Its antigen is unknown.

By quantitative 5'-RACE with molecular barcodes, the TCR beta libraries were made. TCRdb ran MiXCR on the 5' RACE reads and lists one entry per CDR3 protein. The sample comprises about 540,000 distinct CDR3 sequences, approximately 12% of which are singletons, and 6.8% rests with the top ten. With 6 bases clipped from V and 5 bases from J, the junction kept 9 bases outside the gene matches. The CDR3 totals 14 residues. Germline-derived CDR1 and CDR2 are SEHNR and FQNEAQ (reference sequence). The sequence was collected from a male donor with ankylosing spondylitis. This chain connects TRBV7-9 to TRBJ1-1; 7 bases are a match to TRBD1. Specimen: blood, either unsorted or a sorted T cell fraction (not recorded which). The CDR3 nucleotides are TGTGCCAGCAGGTTACCCGAGGGGGCGACTGAAGCTTTCTTT. Translation: CASRLPEGATEAFF.